The rows below give T cell receptor beta chains drawn from one sample of a study of CD8 T cells in ankylosing spondylitis. MiXCR, run by TCRdb on the 5' RACE reads, gives a single entry per CDR3 protein. This sample has roughly 490,000 distinct CDR3 sequences; approximately 5.3% occur once, and the top ten carry 3% to 4%. The sample consisted of blood, either unsorted or a sorted T cell fraction (not recorded which). These receptors were collected from a male donor with ankylosing spondylitis. Each CDR3 is given with its conserved first and last residue. The D gene is left open where the match is weak. Sizes are listed as once, few, many or a size class.

j_call v_call d_call clone_size cdr3_nt cdr3_aa
TRBJ1-6 TRBV7-9 TRBD1 many TGTGCCAGCAGCTCACAGGGGAGCAATTCACCCCTCCACTTT CASSSQGSNSPLHF
TRBJ2-5 TRBV6-1 NA many TGTGCCAGCCTCTGGCTCCAGCGGGAGACCCAGTACTTC CASLWLQRETQYF
TRBJ1-4 TRBV12-3/TRBV12-4 NA many TGTGCCAGCAGGCCATGGACAAGGAGTAATGAAAAACTGTTTTTT CASRPWTRSNEKLFF
TRBJ2-1 TRBV10-2 TRBD2 many TGCGCCAGCTGTGGACTAGCTGTCGATGAGCAGTTCTTC CASCGLAVDEQFF
TRBJ2-7 TRBV7-9 NA many TGTGCCAGCAGTTTAGGTCCGCCCTACGAGCAGTACTTC CASSLGPPYEQYF
TRBJ1-5 TRBV12-3/TRBV12-4 NA many TGTGCCAGCAACCTTAACGGGCAGCCCCAGCATTTT CASNLNGQPQHF
TRBJ2-7 TRBV6-5 TRBD1 many TGTGCCAGCAGTTACGGGAGACAGGGGATCTACGAGCAGTACTTC CASSYGRQGIYEQYF
TRBJ2-1 TRBV4-3 NA many TGCGCCAGCAGCCCGGACACGGGTAGACCCTACAATGAGCAGTTCTTC CASSPDTGRPYNEQFF
TRBJ2-7 TRBV27 NA many TGTGCCAGCAGTTTTTGGAGGCCCTCCGGCTCCTACGAGCAGTACTTC CASSFWRPSGSYEQYF
TRBJ2-3 TRBV5-1 NA many TGCGCCAGCAGTCGGGCATGGCGGAGCTTCACAGATACGCAGTATTTT CASSRAWRSFTDTQYF
TRBJ1-4 TRBV15 TRBD1 few TGTGCCACCCCCGGGACAGCGAATGAAAAACTGTTTTTT CATPGTANEKLFF
TRBJ2-7 TRBV2 NA few TGTGCCAGCAGTGAAGCGAGGGGAGCCAACGAGCAGTACTTC CASSEARGANEQYF
TRBJ1-5 TRBV7-8 NA once TGTGCCAGCAGCTTAGTCTACGGTCAGCCCCAGCATTTT CASSLVYGQPQHF
TRBJ2-2 TRBV5-1 NA many TGCGCCAGCAGCTTGAAAGGGGACACCGGGGAGCTGTTTTTT CASSLKGDTGELFF
TRBJ1-2 TRBV15 NA many TGTGCCACCAGTCCACAGGGTGGCTATGGCTACACCTTC CATSPQGGYGYTF